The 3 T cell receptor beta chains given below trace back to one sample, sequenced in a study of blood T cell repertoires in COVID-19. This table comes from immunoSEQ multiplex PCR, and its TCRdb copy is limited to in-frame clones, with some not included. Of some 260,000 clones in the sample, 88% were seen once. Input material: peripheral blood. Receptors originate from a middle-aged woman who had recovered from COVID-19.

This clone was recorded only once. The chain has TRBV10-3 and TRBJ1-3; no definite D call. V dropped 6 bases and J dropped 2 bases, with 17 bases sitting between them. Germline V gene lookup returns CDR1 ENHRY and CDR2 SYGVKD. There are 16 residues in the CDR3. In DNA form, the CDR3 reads TGTGCCATCAGCGTAGGAGGGTCCCCCACTGGAAACACCATATATTTT. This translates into CAISVGGSPTGNTIYF.

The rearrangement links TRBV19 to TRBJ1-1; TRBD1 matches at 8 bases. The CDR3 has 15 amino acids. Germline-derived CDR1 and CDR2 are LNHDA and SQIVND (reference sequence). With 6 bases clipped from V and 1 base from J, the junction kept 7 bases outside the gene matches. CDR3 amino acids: CASSPRTGRNTEAFF. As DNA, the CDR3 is TGTGCCAGTAGCCCCCGGACAGGGAGGAACACTGAAGCTTTCTTT. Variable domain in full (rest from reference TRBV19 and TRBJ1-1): DGGITQSPKYLFRKEGQNVTLSCEQNLNHDAMYWYRQDPGQGLRLIYYSQIVNDFQKGDIAEGYSVSREKKESFPLTVTSAQKNPTAFYLCASSPRTGRNTEAFFGQGTRLTVV.

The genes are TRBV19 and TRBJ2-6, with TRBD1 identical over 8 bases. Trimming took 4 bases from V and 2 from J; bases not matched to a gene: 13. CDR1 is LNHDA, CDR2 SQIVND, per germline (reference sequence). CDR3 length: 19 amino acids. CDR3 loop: CASSTRTGQTTAGANVLTF. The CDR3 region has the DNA TGTGCCAGTAGTACCCGGACAGGGCAAACCACCGCTGGGGCCAACGTCCTGACTTTC.